Listed below are T cell receptor beta chains from one sample, sequenced in a study of blood T cells in healthy people across ages. Using its own MiXCR run on the 5' RACE reads, TCRdb lists one record per CDR3 protein. The sample comprises roughly 680,000 distinct CDR3 sequences, about half of which are singletons, and around a third rests with the top ten. Sequencing input: blood. All receptors derive from a woman aged 60-75 years in good health. Both conserved end residues are part of each CDR3. A D gene is named only where the DNA matches it firmly.

TRBV12-3/TRBV12-4	NA	NA	CASTLAPKHDEQYF
TRBV28	TRBJ2-5	NA	CACSLLQAEQYF
TRBV7-2	TRBJ2-1	NA	CASGVGHRKGYNEQFF
TRBV10-3	TRBJ2-5	TRBD1	CAIGTGDGTQYF
TRBV28	TRBJ1-1	NA	CATRTTNTEAFF
TRBV18	NA	NA	CASSPGSIQYF
TRBV20-1	NA	NA	CSALGLAFETQYF
TRBV5-1	TRBJ1-1	TRBD1	CASSGGTGIGTEAFF
TRBV6-6	NA	NA	CASSYGRQTYEQYF
TRBV10-3	TRBJ2-2	NA	CATHNGNTGELFF
TRBV4-3	TRBJ2-7	TRBD1	CASSQDHGQGAYEQYF
TRBV7-9	TRBJ2-1	NA	CASSVPPGTEQFF
TRBV27	TRBJ2-7	TRBD2	CASSFRNGGSPHEQYF
TRBV29-1	TRBJ2-5	NA	CSADSHQETQYF
TRBV29-1	TRBJ1-2	NA	CSVEDVGGAGYTF
TRBV10-3	TRBJ2-5	TRBD1	CAITGGAGETQYF
TRBV20-1	TRBJ1-1	NA	CSARMVDTEAFF
TRBV29-1	TRBJ2-5	NA	CSVEGQGGWETQYF
TRBV15	TRBJ2-3	NA	CATSRARDTQYF
TRBV4-3	TRBJ2-3	NA	CASSQAYTDTQYF
TRBV5-6	TRBJ2-1	TRBD2	CASSWGGGRALDEQFF
TRBV2	TRBJ2-7	TRBD1	CASMVDRGAGEQYF
TRBV9	TRBJ1-5	NA	CASSRGESFNQPQHF
TRBV20-1	TRBJ2-1	TRBD1	CSARDSDRASYNEQFF
TRBV29-1	TRBJ2-3	NA	CSVGRGPGAEDTQYF
TRBV20-1	TRBJ2-1	TRBD1	CSAPVGTGDNEQFF
TRBV29-1	TRBJ2-5	NA	CSVDPSQETQYF
TRBV29-1	TRBJ1-2	NA	CSVSRDNCGYTF
TRBV4-3	TRBJ1-6	NA	CASSPESSYNSPLHF
TRBV5-1	TRBJ2-1	TRBD2	CASSLAVGTRGDEQFF
TRBV4-2	TRBJ2-1	TRBD1	CASSTPDRAVNEQFF
TRBV2	TRBJ1-4	TRBD1	CASMPRTGGNEKLFF
TRBV6-2/TRBV6-3	TRBJ2-7	NA	CASSTPDYIAYEQYF
TRBV6-5	TRBJ1-1	TRBD1	CASMTLAGGNTEAFF
TRBV29-1	TRBJ2-7	NA	CSVSPGLHAYEQYF
TRBV20-1	TRBJ2-5	NA	CSARLVETQYF
TRBV18	TRBJ2-3	TRBD2	CASSPIGRSTDTQYF
TRBV4-2	TRBJ2-5	TRBD2	CASSHGTSGIETQYF
TRBV29-1	TRBJ2-4	NA	CSVIRDGAKNIQYF
TRBV18	TRBJ1-5	NA	CASRSQVNQPQHF
TRBV6-6	TRBJ2-3	TRBD2	CASSYSDSGGRTDTQYF
TRBV10-3	TRBJ2-7	TRBD2	CAISGSGRIYEQYF
TRBV7-9	TRBJ2-7	NA	CASSPNPTVSSYEQYF
TRBV4-3	TRBJ2-7	NA	CASSRGMVGSGEQYF
TRBV7-9	TRBJ2-1	TRBD2	CASSPLGTSGTKFYNEQFF
TRBV11-3	TRBJ2-3	NA	CASTGTVGDTQYF
TRBV4-2	TRBJ2-6	NA	CASSQAMVPSGANVLTF
TRBV2	TRBJ1-5	TRBD1	CASSGTGDFNQPQHF
TRBV6-5	TRBJ2-3	TRBD1	CASSFSGQFPDTQYF
TRBV28	TRBJ2-7	TRBD1	CASSSTTRDRSYEQYF
TRBV20-1	TRBJ2-3	NA	CSAMSIDTQYF